The source of this T cell receptor (beta chain) is a study of breast tumors, draining lymph nodes, adjacent tissues (dated by TCRdb to the mid-2010s). For context, the study as a whole: The study compared TCR beta repertoires across tumor, adjacent nontumor tissue and axillary lymph nodes from breast cancer patients. The study was designed to assess the relationships and possible T-cell exchange between tumor, surrounding tissue and draining lymph node repertoires in human breast cancer. Paper-wide results and their limitations: In luminal-like breast cancer, tumor and nontumor tissue repertoires resembled each other significantly more than in basal-like breast cancer. The data were judged consistent with most tumor T cells deriving from the lymph node and then expanding within tumor tissue. The conclusion that tumor T cells originate in lymph nodes was framed as consistent with a hypothesis rather than directly demonstrated. Tumors showed preferential V and J gene usage, and their T-cell repertoire diversity fell below that of lymph nodes yet above that of nontumor tissue.

The cysteine opens and the phenylalanine closes a CDR3 of 15 amino acids. Just the 45-base CDR3 DNA is kept, in frame starting at base 1. CDR1 and CDR2, per the germline V gene, are MDHEN and SYDVKM. Relative to germline, V is missing 8 bases and J is missing 2 bases, with 6 bases of the junction outside any gene match. These reads were obtained on an Illumina HiSeq 2000. Multiplex PCR amplification was used to build the TCR beta chain libraries. High-throughput sequencing was used to analyze the amplified TCR beta chain products. The public reads were run again by TCRdb, first through fastp at Q25 and then through MiXCR, and only productive beta chains were kept. Duplicate CDR3 protein sequences are folded into a single record with the most common DNA and genes. For this sample the table gives approximately 90,000 distinct CDR3 sequences, of which roughly 30% were detected only once. The ten largest clones take up roughly 8.1% of the sample.

Lymph node samples came from the axillary draining lymph nodes of breast cancer patients. This clonotype was seen repeatedly, ten times or more. No antigen is known for it. No base qualities exist here, and no much larger clone lies one base off it. Sequenced material: axillary lymph node tissue. The rearranged segments are TRBV28 and TRBJ2-7; the central 13 bases match TRBD2. This TCR was sampled from a female donor with breast cancer. Some clones in this sample may be carry-over from other donors' samples. DNA sequence: TGTGCCAGCGGGGCACTAGCGGGAGGGACCTACGAGCAGTACTTC. This encodes CASGALAGGTYEQYF.